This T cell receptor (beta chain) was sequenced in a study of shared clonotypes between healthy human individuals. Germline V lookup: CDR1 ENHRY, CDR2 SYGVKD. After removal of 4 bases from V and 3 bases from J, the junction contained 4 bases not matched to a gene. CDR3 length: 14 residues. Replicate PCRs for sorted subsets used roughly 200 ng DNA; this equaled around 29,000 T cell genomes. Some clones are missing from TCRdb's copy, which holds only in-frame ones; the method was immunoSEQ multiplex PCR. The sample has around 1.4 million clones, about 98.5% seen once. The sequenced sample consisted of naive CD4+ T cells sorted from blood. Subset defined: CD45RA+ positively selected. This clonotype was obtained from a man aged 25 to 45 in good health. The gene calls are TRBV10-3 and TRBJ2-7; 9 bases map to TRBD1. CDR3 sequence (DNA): TGTGCCATCAGTGGACCGGGACAGGGCTACGAGCAGTACTTC. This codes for CAISGPGQGYEQYF.